A single sample gave rise to the 4 T cell receptor beta chains below, sequenced in a study of T cells in narcolepsy. Some clones are missing from TCRdb's copy, which holds only in-frame ones; the method was immunoSEQ multiplex PCR. The table lists 36,000 or so clones, roughly 90% of them singletons. Sequencing was done on a sample of CD45RA- memory CD4+ T cells from PBMCs. Receptor source: a human donor with narcolepsy.

This chain uses TRBV5-6 with TRBJ2-5, with TRBD1 as a possible D gene (6 bases). This CDR3 spans 14 amino acids. Trimming removed 2 bases at V and 2 bases at J, with 10 bases between. Germline CDR1 is SGHDT and CDR2 is YYEEEE. CDR3 sequence (DNA): TGTGCCAGCAGCTTTAGAAGGGGGCAAGAGACCCAGTACTTC. Its translation is CASSFRRGQETQYF.

The rearrangement links TRBV28 to TRBJ1-2; D call uncertain. The CDR3 covers 12 residues. The germline V gene encodes CDR1 MDHEN and CDR2 SYDVKM. The ends were cut back, 5 bases at V and 9 bases at J, with 13 bases in the middle. The CDR3 bases are TGTGCCAGCAGTCCTCAGAAAGGGAGCTACACCTTC. This gives the protein CASSPQKGSYTF.

The chain links TRBV4-3 to TRBJ1-6; D is unclear. Between the trimmed V and J ends, which lost 0 bases and 6 bases, there was a span of 12 bases. The CDR3 is made up of 16 amino acids. The germline gives CDR1 LGHNA, CDR2 YSLEER. CDR3 loop: CASSQDSGWGNSPLHF. The CDR3 DNA reads as TGCGCCAGCAGCCAAGATTCGGGATGGGGTAATTCACCCCTCCACTTT.

The chain combines TRBV15 with TRBJ2-5; possibly TRBD1 or TRBD2 for D (6 bases each). V was shortened by 0 bases and J by 2 bases, with 10 bases between the two germline ends. CDR1 and CDR2 from the germline V gene are LNHNV and YYDKDF (reference sequence). This CDR3 contains 15 residues. The CDR3 coding sequence is TGTGCCACCAGCAGAGATGGAGGGGGGCAAGAGACCCAGTACTTC. This encodes CATSRDGGGQETQYF. Drawing the rest from reference TRBV15 and TRBJ2-5, the complete variable domain is DAMVIQNPRYQVTQFGKPVTLSCSQTLNHNVMYWYQQKSSQAPKLLFHYYDKDFNNEADTPDNFQSRRPNTSFCFLDIRSPGLGDTAMYLCATSRDGGGQETQYFGPGTRLLVL.